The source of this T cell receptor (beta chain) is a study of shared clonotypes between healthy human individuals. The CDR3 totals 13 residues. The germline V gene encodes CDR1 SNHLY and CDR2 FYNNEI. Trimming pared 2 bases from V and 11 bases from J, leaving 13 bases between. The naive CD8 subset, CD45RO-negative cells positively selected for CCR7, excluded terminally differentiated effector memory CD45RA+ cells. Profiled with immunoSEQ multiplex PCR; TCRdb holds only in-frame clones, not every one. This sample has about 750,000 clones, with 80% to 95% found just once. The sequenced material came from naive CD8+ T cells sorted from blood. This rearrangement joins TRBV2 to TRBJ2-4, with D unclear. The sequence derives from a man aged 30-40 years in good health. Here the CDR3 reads CASSETSGSLQYF. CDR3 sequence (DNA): TGTGCCAGCAGTGAAACCTCCGGTAGCCTTCAGTACTTC.